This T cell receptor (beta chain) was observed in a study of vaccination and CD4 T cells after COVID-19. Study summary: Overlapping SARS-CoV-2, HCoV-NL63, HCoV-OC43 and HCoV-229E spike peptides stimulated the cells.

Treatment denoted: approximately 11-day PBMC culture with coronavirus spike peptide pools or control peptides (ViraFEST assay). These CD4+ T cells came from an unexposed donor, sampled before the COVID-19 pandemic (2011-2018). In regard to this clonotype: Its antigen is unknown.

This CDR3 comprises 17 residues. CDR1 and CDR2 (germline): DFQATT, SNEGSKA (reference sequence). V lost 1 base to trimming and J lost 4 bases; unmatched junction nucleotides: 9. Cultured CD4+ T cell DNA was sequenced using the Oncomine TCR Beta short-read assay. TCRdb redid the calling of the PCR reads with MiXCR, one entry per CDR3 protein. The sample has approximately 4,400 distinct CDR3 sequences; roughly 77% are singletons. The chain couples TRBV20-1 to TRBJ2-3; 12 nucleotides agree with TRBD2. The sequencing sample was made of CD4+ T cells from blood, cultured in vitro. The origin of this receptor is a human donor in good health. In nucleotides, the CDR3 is TGCAGTGCTAGAGTTCGACTAGCGGGAGCTGCTCCAGATACGCAGTATTTT. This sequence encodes CSARVRLAGAAPDTQYF.